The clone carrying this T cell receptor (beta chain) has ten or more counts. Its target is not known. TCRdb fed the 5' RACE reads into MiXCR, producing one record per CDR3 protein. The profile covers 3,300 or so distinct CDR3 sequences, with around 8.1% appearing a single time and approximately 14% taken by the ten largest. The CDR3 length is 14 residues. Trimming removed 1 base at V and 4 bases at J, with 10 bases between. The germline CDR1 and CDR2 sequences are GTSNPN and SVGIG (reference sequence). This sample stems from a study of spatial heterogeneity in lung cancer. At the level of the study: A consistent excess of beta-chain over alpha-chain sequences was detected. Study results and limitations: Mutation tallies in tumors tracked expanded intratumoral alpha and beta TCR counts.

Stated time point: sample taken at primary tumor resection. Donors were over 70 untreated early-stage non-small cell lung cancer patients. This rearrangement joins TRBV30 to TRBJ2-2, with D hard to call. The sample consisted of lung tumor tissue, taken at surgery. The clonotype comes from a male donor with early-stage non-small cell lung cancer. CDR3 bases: TGTGCCTGGAGTGATCAGACGGGCACCGGGGAGCTGTTTTTT. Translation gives CAWSDQTGTGELFF.